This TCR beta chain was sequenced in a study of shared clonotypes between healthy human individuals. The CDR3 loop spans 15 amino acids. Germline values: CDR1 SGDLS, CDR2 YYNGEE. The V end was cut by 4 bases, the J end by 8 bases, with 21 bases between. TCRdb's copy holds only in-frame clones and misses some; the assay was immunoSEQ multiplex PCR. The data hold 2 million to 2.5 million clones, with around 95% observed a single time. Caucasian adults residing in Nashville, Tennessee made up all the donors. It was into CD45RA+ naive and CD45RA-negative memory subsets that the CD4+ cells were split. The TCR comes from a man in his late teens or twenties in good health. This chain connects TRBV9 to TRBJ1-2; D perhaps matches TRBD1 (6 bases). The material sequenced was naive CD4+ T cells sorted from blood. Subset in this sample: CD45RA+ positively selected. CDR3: CASSPPGGTTLGYTF. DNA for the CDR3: TGTGCCAGCAGCCCACCGGGGGGCACGACCCTAGGCTACACCTTC.